These T cell receptor beta chains were read from a single sample in a study of control samples from healthy donors and cancer patients. Clones were sequenced by immunoSEQ multiplex PCR, and TCRdb holds only the in-frame ones, with some missing. Among 65,000 to 100,000 clones listed, roughly 89% were seen once. The sample taken for sequencing was blood. All receptors derive from a man aged 50 to 60 in good health. The CDR3 runs from the conserved cysteine through the conserved F or W. A D gene is named only where the DNA matches it firmly. Rows may omit the clone size; those that give it use once, few, many or a size class.

d_gene: TRBD1; j_gene: TRBJ1-5; abundance: -; v_gene: TRBV7-9; CDR3aa: CASSLESGTGGYQPQHF; CDR3nt: TGTGCCAGCAGTTTAGAATCCGGGACAGGGGGCTATCAGCCCCAGCATTTT
d_gene: -; j_gene: TRBJ1-5; abundance: -; v_gene: TRBV12-5; CDR3aa: CASATGSARPQHF; CDR3nt: TGTGCTAGTGCCACCGGATCGGCTCGACCCCAGCATTTT
d_gene: -; j_gene: TRBJ2-5; abundance: -; v_gene: TRBV7-2; CDR3aa: CASRLGVQETQYF; CDR3nt: TGTGCCAGCAGGCTGGGAGTTCAAGAGACCCAATACTTC
d_gene: -; j_gene: TRBJ1-4; abundance: -; v_gene: TRBV10-2; CDR3aa: CASREGGLNEKLFF; CDR3nt: TGCGCCAGCAGGGAGGGAGGACTGAATGAAAAACTGTTTTTT
d_gene: -; j_gene: TRBJ1-1; abundance: -; v_gene: TRBV10-2; CDR3aa: CASSRTERTEAFF; CDR3nt: TGCGCCAGCAGTCGGACGGAAAGGACTGAAGCTTTCTTT
d_gene: TRBD1; j_gene: TRBJ2-7; abundance: -; v_gene: TRBV7-2; CDR3aa: CASSTHRDRVTHEQYF; CDR3nt: TGTGCCAGCAGCACCCACCGGGACAGGGTTACGCACGAGCAGTACTTC
d_gene: -; j_gene: TRBJ2-1; abundance: -; v_gene: TRBV5-6; CDR3aa: CASSLDGDSYNEQFF; CDR3nt: TGTGCCAGCAGCTTGGACGGGGACTCCTACAATGAGCAGTTCTTC
d_gene: TRBD1; j_gene: TRBJ1-1; abundance: -; v_gene: TRBV11-2; CDR3aa: CASSWGQGAPEAFF; CDR3nt: TGTGCCAGCAGCTGGGGACAGGGGGCCCCTGAAGCTTTCTTT
d_gene: TRBD1; j_gene: TRBJ1-2; abundance: -; v_gene: TRBV6-5; CDR3aa: CASRQGLANYGYTF; CDR3nt: TGTGCCAGCAGACAGGGGCTAGCTAACTATGGCTACACCTTC
d_gene: -; j_gene: TRBJ2-2; abundance: -; v_gene: TRBV11-2; CDR3aa: CASSKGGGNTGELFF; CDR3nt: TGTGCCAGCAGCAAGGGAGGAGGGAACACCGGGGAGCTGTTTTTT
d_gene: -; j_gene: TRBJ1-1; abundance: -; v_gene: TRBV5-1; CDR3aa: CASSLFPGAEAFF; CDR3nt: TGCGCCAGCAGCTTGTTCCCCGGGGCTGAAGCTTTCTTT
d_gene: TRBD1; j_gene: TRBJ1-4; abundance: -; v_gene: TRBV11-1; CDR3aa: CASTRDRGPELFF; CDR3nt: TGTGCCAGCACCCGGGACAGGGGGCCCGAACTGTTTTTT
d_gene: -; j_gene: TRBJ2-2; abundance: -; v_gene: TRBV5-5; CDR3aa: CASSSQGAGELFF; CDR3nt: TGTGCCAGCAGCTCCCAGGGCGCCGGGGAGCTGTTTTTT
d_gene: -; j_gene: TRBJ2-6; abundance: -; v_gene: TRBV19; CDR3aa: CATRDFRSGANVLTF; CDR3nt: TGTGCCACGCGGGACTTTCGCTCTGGGGCCAACGTCCTGACTTTC
d_gene: -; j_gene: TRBJ2-2; abundance: -; v_gene: TRBV21-1; CDR3aa: CASSKSGGNTGELFF; CDR3nt: TGTGCCAGCAGCAAATCAGGGGGGAACACCGGGGAGCTGTTTTTT
d_gene: -; j_gene: TRBJ1-4; abundance: -; v_gene: TRBV7-8; CDR3aa: CASSLGAPGEKLFF; CDR3nt: TGTGCCAGCAGCTTAGGGGCGCCGGGTGAAAAACTGTTTTTT
d_gene: -; j_gene: TRBJ1-1; abundance: -; v_gene: TRBV7-2; CDR3aa: CASSQPGGAEAFF; CDR3nt: TGTGCCAGCAGCCAACCTGGGGGGGCTGAAGCTTTCTTT
d_gene: TRBD1; j_gene: TRBJ2-2; abundance: -; v_gene: TRBV24-1; CDR3aa: CATSDWGQGAGELFF; CDR3nt: TGTGCCACCAGTGATTGGGGACAGGGGGCCGGGGAGCTGTTTTTT
d_gene: -; j_gene: TRBJ1-1; abundance: -; v_gene: TRBV3-1/TRBV3-2; CDR3aa: CASSQAFLPGSEAFF; CDR3nt: TGTGCCAGCAGCCAAGCCTTCCTTCCGGGATCCGAAGCTTTCTTT
d_gene: TRBD1; j_gene: TRBJ2-7; abundance: -; v_gene: TRBV18; CDR3aa: CASSPGDRAYEQYF; CDR3nt: TGTGCCAGCTCACCAGGGGACAGGGCCTACGAGCAGTACTTC
d_gene: -; j_gene: TRBJ2-1; abundance: -; v_gene: TRBV3-1/TRBV3-2; CDR3aa: CASSPSALSSYNEQFF; CDR3nt: TGTGCCAGCAGCCCATCGGCCCTAAGCTCCTACAATGAGCAGTTCTTC
d_gene: -; j_gene: TRBJ1-6; abundance: few; v_gene: TRBV6-5; CDR3aa: CASRVGNNNSPLHF; CDR3nt: TGTGCCAGCAGGGTCGGCAACAATAATTCACCCCTCCACTTT
d_gene: -; j_gene: TRBJ2-7; abundance: -; v_gene: TRBV10-2; CDR3aa: CASSGSYEQYF; CDR3nt: TGCGCCAGCAGTGGATCCTACGAGCAGTACTTC
d_gene: -; j_gene: TRBJ2-1; abundance: -; v_gene: TRBV24-1; CDR3aa: CATSDPGQNAYNEQFF; CDR3nt: TGTGCCACCAGTGATCCGGGACAAAATGCCTACAATGAGCAGTTCTTC
d_gene: -; j_gene: TRBJ2-2; abundance: -; v_gene: TRBV2; CDR3aa: CASGRQESGELFF; CDR3nt: TGTGCCAGCGGTAGACAGGAAAGCGGGGAGCTGTTTTTT
d_gene: TRBD2; j_gene: TRBJ2-1; abundance: -; v_gene: TRBV15; CDR3aa: CATSRDSLAGREQFF; CDR3nt: TGTGCCACCAGCAGAGATTCTCTAGCGGGCCGGGAGCAGTTCTTC
d_gene: TRBD1; j_gene: TRBJ2-5; abundance: -; v_gene: TRBV2; CDR3aa: CASTFFTGGTQYF; CDR3nt: TGTGCCAGCACCTTTTTCACAGGGGGGACCCAGTACTTC
d_gene: -; j_gene: TRBJ1-5; abundance: -; v_gene: TRBV6-1; CDR3aa: CASSEQGTAGRPWPQHF; CDR3nt: TGTGCCAGCAGTGAACAAGGAACGGCAGGGAGGCCGTGGCCCCAGCATTTT
d_gene: TRBD1; j_gene: TRBJ1-5; abundance: -; v_gene: TRBV7-2; CDR3aa: CASSLGGQDGNQPQHF; CDR3nt: TGTGCCAGCAGCTTAGGGGGACAGGATGGCAATCAGCCCCAGCATTTT
d_gene: -; j_gene: TRBJ2-7; abundance: -; v_gene: TRBV5-1; CDR3aa: CASSFSLIKTEQYF; CDR3nt: TGCGCCAGCAGCTTTTCGCTTATAAAGACCGAGCAGTACTTC
d_gene: TRBD1; j_gene: TRBJ2-7; abundance: -; v_gene: TRBV5-6; CDR3aa: CASHSGTGAKQYF; CDR3nt: TGTGCCAGCCATTCCGGGACAGGGGCCAAGCAGTACTTC
d_gene: -; j_gene: TRBJ2-1; abundance: -; v_gene: TRBV2; CDR3aa: CASSTGLDNEQFF; CDR3nt: TGTGCCAGCAGTACGGGCCTCGACAATGAGCAGTTCTTC
d_gene: TRBD1; j_gene: TRBJ1-4; abundance: -; v_gene: TRBV2; CDR3aa: CASSENTGATNEKLFF; CDR3nt: TGTGCCAGCAGTGAGAATACAGGGGCAACTAATGAAAAACTGTTTTTT
d_gene: TRBD1; j_gene: TRBJ1-1; abundance: -; v_gene: TRBV18; CDR3aa: CASSTKPQGGDTEAFF; CDR3nt: TGTGCCAGCTCGACTAAGCCCCAGGGGGGGGACACTGAAGCTTTCTTT
d_gene: TRBD1; j_gene: TRBJ1-5; abundance: -; v_gene: TRBV12-3/TRBV12-4; CDR3aa: CASSLGTAPQHF; CDR3nt: TGTGCCAGCAGTTTGGGGACAGCTCCCCAGCATTTT
d_gene: TRBD1; j_gene: TRBJ1-6; abundance: -; v_gene: TRBV6-5; CDR3aa: CASSRQGAYNSPLHF; CDR3nt: TGTGCCAGCAGTAGGCAGGGGGCTTATAATTCACCCCTCCACTTT
d_gene: -; j_gene: TRBJ1-6; abundance: -; v_gene: TRBV5-1; CDR3aa: CASSFLRDINSPLHF; CDR3nt: TGCGCCAGCAGCTTCCTACGGGACATTAATTCACCCCTCCACTTT
d_gene: -; j_gene: TRBJ2-2; abundance: -; v_gene: TRBV29-1; CDR3aa: CSVRTASSTGELFF; CDR3nt: TGCAGCGTCAGGACAGCCTCTTCCACCGGGGAGCTGTTTTTT
d_gene: TRBD1; j_gene: TRBJ1-4; abundance: -; v_gene: TRBV3-1/TRBV3-2; CDR3aa: CASSQWAGQANEKLFF; CDR3nt: TGTGCCAGCAGCCAATGGGCGGGACAGGCTAATGAAAAACTGTTTTTT
d_gene: -; j_gene: TRBJ1-1; abundance: -; v_gene: TRBV7-9; CDR3aa: CASSPLGGTAFF; CDR3nt: TGTGCCAGCAGCCCTCTGGGGGGGACAGCTTTCTTT
d_gene: TRBD1; j_gene: TRBJ1-6; abundance: -; v_gene: TRBV19; CDR3aa: CASSITAGGSNSPLHF; CDR3nt: TGTGCCAGTAGTATAACGGCAGGGGGTAGCAATTCACCCCTCCACTTT
d_gene: -; j_gene: TRBJ1-1; abundance: -; v_gene: TRBV29-1; CDR3aa: CSVEGTSLRNTEAFF; CDR3nt: TGCAGCGTTGAAGGTACATCTCTCCGGAACACTGAAGCTTTCTTT
d_gene: TRBD1; j_gene: TRBJ1-1; abundance: -; v_gene: TRBV3-1/TRBV3-2; CDR3aa: CASRGTGNTEAFF; CDR3nt: TGTGCCAGCAGGGGGACAGGGAACACTGAAGCTTTCTTT
d_gene: -; j_gene: TRBJ1-1; abundance: -; v_gene: TRBV20-1; CDR3aa: CSATQDTEAFF; CDR3nt: TGCAGTGCTACACAAGACACTGAAGCTTTCTTT
d_gene: -; j_gene: TRBJ1-2; abundance: -; v_gene: TRBV2; CDR3aa: CASSDGPLRNYGYTF; CDR3nt: TGTGCCAGCAGTGACGGCCCACTCAGGAACTATGGCTACACCTTC
d_gene: -; j_gene: TRBJ2-5; abundance: -; v_gene: TRBV5-8; CDR3aa: CASSLWQEETQYF; CDR3nt: TGTGCCAGCAGCTTGTGGCAGGAAGAGACCCAGTACTTC